This T cell receptor (beta chain) originates from a study of OX40 agonist ivuxolimab in advanced cancers. The wider study: Dose-escalation patients' cancers were hepatocellular carcinoma, melanoma, renal cell or head and neck cancer.

Sequencing was performed with immunoSEQ multiplex PCR; in TCRdb, only in-frame clones are kept and a portion is missing. There are around 69,000 clones in the sample; more than 65% occur only once, and 1.5% to 2% lies in the top ten. This clone was found once. Its antigen is not identified. General study points: There was clonal expansion of CD4+ and CD8+ blood T cells by week 6 at 0.1 to 3.0 mg/kg. At 0.1-3.0 mg/kg, partial responders had clonal expansion among the lowest observed.

Germline CDR1 and CDR2: SGHTA and FQGNSA. This CDR3 is built from 13 residues. Deletions cut 7 bases from V and 6 bases from J, with 13 bases between. The clonotype comes from an adult with an advanced solid tumor such as melanoma, head and neck, liver or kidney cancer. V is TRBV7-2 and J is TRBJ2-1; D call uncertain. The sample consisted of CD4+ or CD8+ T cells sorted from blood, taken in a trial of the OX40 agonist ivuxolimab. CDR3: CASNTGNTNEQFF. CDR3 DNA sequence: TGTGCCAGCAACACCGGAAACACCAATGAGCAGTTCTTC.